This T cell receptor beta chain was retrieved from a study of response to subunit inactivated influenza vaccine (dated by TCRdb to 2017 to 2018). Concerning the study at large: To follow how T cells responded to a trivalent subunit inactivated influenza vaccine, the researchers relied on deep quantitative profiling of the T cell receptor repertoire. Study-level results and caveats: It was suggested by the authors that each seasonal influenza vaccination may recruit only a limited number of new T cells.

Library generation was performed with RT-PCR. Sequencing relied on an Illumina HiSeq 2500. TCRdb redid the processing of the public reads, applying fastp at Q25 and MiXCR, and retained in-frame beta chains. A single entry per CDR3 protein holds the most common genes and DNA from its merged rows. The sample records around 530,000 distinct CDR3 sequences, approximately 15% of which are singletons. Approximately 3% of the sample is held by the ten biggest clonotypes. The CDR1 and CDR2 encoded by the germline V gene (reference sequence) are LGHDT and YNNKEL. The V end gives up 6 bases and the J end 2 bases, leaving 4 bases in the junction not matched to a gene. Reading from cysteine to phenylalanine, the CDR3 counts 15 amino acids. The kept DNA is CDR3 alone, 45 bases in frame from the first base. This clonotype has a count of ten or more. Its recognized antigen is unknown. No base quality information exists; no much larger clone differs at one position.

The origin of this receptor is a man aged 50 to 75 who received an inactivated influenza vaccine. Donor details come from another sample of the same person, matched by shared clones. The sample was CD4+ T cells sorted from PBMCs, taken approximately 25 months after vaccination. The chain uses TRBV3-1 and TRBJ1-6; the junction holds 7 bases that match TRBD1. This receptor carries the CDR3 CASRATGAYNSPLHF. The sequence in DNA is TGTGCCAGCAGAGCAACAGGGGCCTATAATTCACCCCTCCACTTT. Full variable domain (CDR3 extended with the reference TRBV3-1 and TRBJ1-6 proteins): DTAVSQTPKYLVTQMGNDKSIKCEQNLGHDTMYWYKQDSKKFLKIMFSYNNKELIINETVPNRFSPKSPDKAHLNLHINSLELGDSAVYFCASRATGAYNSPLHFGNGTRLTVT.